The present TCR beta chain was sequenced within a study of cytomegalovirus exposure and HLA in healthy donors (TCRdb year 2017). General notes on the study: An earlier analysis of roughly 500 of the donors reported under 300 Gb of sequence data and some 110 million unique TCR beta sequences obtained from roughly 170 million T cells. Roughly 300 gigabases of sequencing data and 70 million to 100 million unique TCR sequences made up an early release that covered 500 to 700 HLA-typed donors. The genetic ancestry cluster associated with self-reported Caucasian donors included about 81% of the 300 to 400 genotyped donors. The study was designed to test whether signatures of past pathogen exposure could be identified by cataloging public T cell receptors. The study used immunosequencing to profile the T cell repertoires of some 600 subjects and linked those repertoires to cytomegalovirus serostatus. Along with the approximately 700-subject first cohort, a separate validation cohort of approximately 110 different subjects was used. The study combined high-throughput TCR immunosequencing, statistical association of individual TCRs with disease status, and machine learning to predict cytomegalovirus infection status. To study patterns of TCR occurrence, a later analysis re-analyzed previously published TCR beta repertoires from under 750 donors and added high-resolution HLA genotyping. Rather than drawing on any new phenotypic data, the later analysis identified candidate immune exposures from TCR beta sequences and the way those sequences occurred across donors. In an earlier analysis of 587 of the donors, high-throughput TCR beta sequencing was used to judge whether each TCR beta V gene segment behaved as functional or pseudogenic. Donor age, sex, ethnicity and CMV serostatus were collected together with the repertoire data. In a later genetic analysis, genome-wide SNP genotypes for about three fifths of the roughly 670 donors were used, and that subset was treated as a discovery cohort. Every discovery cohort repertoire had been produced on one sequencing platform. HLA typing included class I and class II loci at four-digit resolution. Typing coverage varied by locus: about 620-630 donors for A, B, C, DRB1 and DQB1; 522 for DQA1; nearly 610 for DPA1; more than 450 for DPB1. Four to six DR-DQ haplotypes were handled as single units for association and clustering, since linkage in the cohort was strong. Among roughly 400 genotyped donors of the cohort, an average of roughly 230,000 unique TCR beta nucleotide sequences was sequenced per donor, of which about 19% were non-productive. General findings and caveats noted by the study authors: Because some donors lacked HLA typing at each locus, the association tests relied only on the typed subset. The classifier was reported to diagnose cytomegalovirus status with high specificity and sensitivity in both the original and validation cohorts. In vitro tests confirmed that three of the cytomegalovirus-associated TCR beta chains recognize cytomegalovirus antigens. According to a later analysis, parvovirus B19, influenza, CMV and Epstein-Barr virus appeared linked to several top co-occurrence clusters. The earlier analysis of about 600 of the donors excluded roughly 17 rarely observed V segments, including chromosome 9 orphons, because counts were too low. In a later genetic analysis, fewer N-insertions in productive TCRs were reported among donors in an Asian-associated ancestry cluster than the roughly 670-donor mean. The sequencing pipeline was judged likely to have produced a cluster of highly shared sequence variants as a technical artifact. Some IMGT-functional V segments, including TRBV6-2 and TRBV6-3, could not be told apart with the 87-base-pair reads, so those segments were excluded. In a later analysis, most CMV-associated TCR beta chains were found to appear HLA-restricted, with HLA associations seemingly driven largely by CMV exposure. The only immune exposure information available for the cohort was CMV serostatus. When HLA alleles, especially DR and DQ, strongly co-occurred, TCR associations were difficult to assign to individual alleles. The presence/absence analyses assumed that sequencing depth was roughly uniform across donors, and that assumption may not be true. A total of 150 to 200 TCR beta chains were listed by the study as associated with cytomegalovirus. A further reported finding was that TCR beta sequences accurately predicted the HLA-A and HLA-B alleles for most subjects in the first cohort. In this cohort, only TCR beta chains were sequenced, and detectable features were limited by the absence of alpha or paired-chain data. Correlated functional status among segregating V segments might reflect linkage disequilibrium, but an unknown experimental factor could not be ruled out. V-gene and J-gene trimming of TCR beta chains was associated with a missense DCLRE1C variant in a later genetic analysis, and the association was replicated in an independent cohort. In a later analysis, HLA-associated TCR beta chains were found to be more clonally expanded and to have lower generation probabilities than equally common non-associated chains. In a later analysis, the rate of TCR association differed among HLA loci, with DRB1 alleles having the most associated TCRs and HLA-C alleles having the fewest. Most TCR sequences were observed very rarely across donors, whereas some public TCRs were present in many individuals. At a false discovery rate of 0.05, a later analysis linked 16,951 TCR beta sequences to specific HLA alleles. The authors suggested that the approach could potentially be generalized to other disease states and immunological phenotypes. In an earlier analysis of 587 of the donors, most TCR beta V segments appeared in productive rearrangements about 90% or about 30% of the time, broadly matching IMGT annotations.

The library was built by means of the immunoSEQ multiplex PCR assay. A mixture of 60 forward primers for TCR Vbeta segments and 13 reverse primers for TCR Jbeta segments was used in the multiplex PCR. The CDR3 region of rearranged TCR beta genes was amplified from genomic DNA with a multiplex PCR assay. The Illumina HiSeq System was used to sequence the amplified TCR beta libraries as 87-base-pair reads. Regarding the original processing steps: Across the 670 or so repertoires, a later analysis counted some 81 million unique TCR beta chains, approximately 10 million of which were shared by at least two donors. Raw reads were error-corrected and collapsed into unique sequences by a nearest-neighbor algorithm in which closely related sequences were merged to remove PCR and sequencing errors. To assign V, D and J gene segments, CDR3 sequences were aligned to IMGT reference sequences. Each retained sequence needed at least a six-nucleotide match to both a V gene segment and a J gene segment. A rearrangement counted as productive if the CDR3 had no stop codons and remained in frame with V and J, and every other rearrangement counted as non-productive. CDR3 was defined by IMGT convention, running from the second conserved V-encoded cysteine to the conserved J-encoded phenylalanine. In an earlier analysis of around 640 of the donors, sequences lacking an unambiguous match to a single V gene segment were excluded. An earlier analysis of about 600 of the donors called V segments functional above 56.7% productive rearrangements and segregating when the between-donor standard deviation exceeded 5%. To diagnose cytomegalovirus status from the catalog of TCR beta chain sequences, a statistical classification framework was built. A later analysis assigned V and J genes by comparing TCR nucleotide sequences with IMGT/GENE-DB human TR gene sequences. A later analysis assigned CDR3 sequences and most-parsimonious VDJ recombination scenarios with the TCRdist pipeline. A later analysis defined each TCR beta chain by its CDR3 amino acid sequence plus V-gene family, and excluded reads lacking a unique V-gene family. To address suspected cross-contamination and a sequencing artifact, a later analysis removed over 500 highly shared, low-generation-probability nucleotide sequences. For each public chain, a later analysis derived a clonal expansion index from normalized ranks of inferred template counts within each repertoire. Generation probabilities in a later analysis came from a VDJ recombination model fitted to out-of-frame rearrangements, and those results were checked against IGoR. In a later analysis, TCR-TCR, TCR-HLA and TCR-CMV co-occurrence was scored with hypergeometric tests, and a repertoire-size bias correction was applied to TCR pairs. To estimate false discovery rates, a later analysis permuted the HLA or CMV assignments 20 times. A later analysis grouped co-occurring TCRs with DBSCAN, adding TCRdist sequence similarity when clustering within HLA-allele-positive subsets. Repertoires with fewer than 30,000 or more than 120,000 public chains, plus five repertoires with anomalous nucleotide sharing, were excluded from co-occurrence clustering. TCRdb mirrors the immuneACCESS table, restricted to in-frame sequences. Some clones are absent from its copies; in checked studies, under half trace to an unresolved V gene, and the reason for the others is unknown. Clone size and V and J calls were adopted from that table, with D and trimming inferred from the DNA. The sample contains fewer than 100,000 clones, roughly three quarters of them found a single time. The ten biggest clones cover 1.5% to 2.5% of the sample.

Comment on this clone: The specificity of this receptor is unknown. The sample holds no much larger clone one base away, and base qualities are not on file.

The cohort comprised 710 or so healthy bone marrow donors. At the time of sampling, every cohort member was nominally healthy, though immune exposures that went unrecorded were likely present. The donor tested CMV seronegative and was one of the 352 seronegative cohort members. A peripheral blood sample was provided by each donor, and peripheral blood mononuclear cells were used for TCR beta sequencing. Genomic DNA was extracted from the blood cell samples with the Qiagen DNeasy Blood Extraction Kit. The CDR3 runs 15 amino acids, cysteine and phenylalanine included. The retained sequence is limited to the CDR3, 45 bases, with the frame set at the first base. Trimming takes 2 bases off V and 4 bases off J; junction bases not matched to a gene: 4. The germline V gene supplies CDR1 SGHAT and CDR2 FQNNGV.

Recombination linked TRBV11-2 to TRBJ2-1, with 8 bases in between that match TRBD2. The TCR comes from a man aged 35 to 55 in good health and CMV-seronegative. Sequencing used PBMCs. This receptor carries the CDR3 CASSLSSGTYNEQFF. In nucleotides, the sequence is TGTGCCAGCAGCTTAAGTAGCGGGACTTACAATGAGCAGTTCTTC.